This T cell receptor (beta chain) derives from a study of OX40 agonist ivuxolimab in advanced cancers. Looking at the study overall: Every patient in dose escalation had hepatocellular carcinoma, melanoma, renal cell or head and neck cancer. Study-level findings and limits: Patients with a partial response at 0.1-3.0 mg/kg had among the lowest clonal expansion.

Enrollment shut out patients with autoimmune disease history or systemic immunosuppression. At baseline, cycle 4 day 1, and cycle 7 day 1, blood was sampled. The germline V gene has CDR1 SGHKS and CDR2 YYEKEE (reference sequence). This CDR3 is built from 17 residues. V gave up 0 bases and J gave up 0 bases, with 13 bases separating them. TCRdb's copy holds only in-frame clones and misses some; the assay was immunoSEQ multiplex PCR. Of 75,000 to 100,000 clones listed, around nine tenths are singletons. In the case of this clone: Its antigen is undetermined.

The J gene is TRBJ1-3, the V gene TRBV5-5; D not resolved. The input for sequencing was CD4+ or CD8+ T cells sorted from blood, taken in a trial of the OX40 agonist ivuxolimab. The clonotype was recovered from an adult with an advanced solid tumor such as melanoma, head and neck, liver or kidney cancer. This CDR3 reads CASSLGRGPDSGNTIYF. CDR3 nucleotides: TGTGCCAGCAGCTTGGGCCGAGGACCCGACTCTGGAAACACCATATATTTT. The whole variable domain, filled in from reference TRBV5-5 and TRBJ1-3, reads DAGVTQSPTHLIKTRGQQVTLRCSPISGHKSVSWYQQVLGQGPQFIFQYYEKEERGRGNFPDRFSARQFPNYSSELNVNALLLGDSALYLCASSLGRGPDSGNTIYFGEGSWLTVV.